These 20 T cell receptor beta chains share one sample of origin, sequenced in a study of blood T cell repertoires in COVID-19. The method was immunoSEQ multiplex PCR; TCRdb's version includes in-frame clones alone and lacks a portion of them. The top ten hold 15% of the sample, which has some 45,000 clones, 87% seen once. Sample: peripheral blood. These receptors all stem from a man aged 55 to 69 with active COVID-19.

V gene TRBV4-1 combines with J gene TRBJ2-1; D unclear. The V gene lost 0 bases and the J gene lost 5 bases, with 11 bases spanning the gap. CDR3 size: 15 residues. Germline CDR1 MGHRA, CDR2 YSYEKL. CDR3 sequence reads: CASSQEATRHNEQFF. The DNA of the CDR3 is TGCGCCAGCAGCCAAGAAGCTACCAGGCACAATGAGCAGTTCTTC.

This clone is deemed medium-sized. The chain couples TRBV7-9 to TRBJ1-2, with 10 bases identical to TRBD1. Losses at the gene ends were 1 base for V and 6 bases for J; bases not matched to a gene: 2. There are 14 residues in the CDR3. Germline CDR1 reads SEHNR; CDR2 reads FQNEAQ (reference sequence). CDR3 region: CASSLGTGGNGYTF. CDR3 nucleotide sequence: TGTGCCAGCAGCTTAGGGACAGGGGGTAATGGCTACACCTTC.

The chain joins TRBV13 to TRBJ2-7; perhaps TRBD2 as D (6 bases). Germline-derived CDR1 and CDR2 are PRHDT and FYEKMQ (reference sequence). Trimming stripped 5 bases from V and 0 bases from J, with 14 bases between. The CDR3 is made up of 15 amino acids. The CDR3 protein is CASSIGGESSYEQYF. The DNA of the CDR3 is TGTGCCAGCAGCATCGGGGGAGAGAGCTCCTACGAGCAGTACTTC. Full variable domain (remainder filled in from reference TRBV13 and TRBJ2-7): AAGVIQSPRHLIKEKRETATLKCYPIPRHDTVYWYQQGPGQDPQFLISFYEKMQSDKGSIPDRFSAQQFSDYHSELNMSSLELGDSALYFCASSIGGESSYEQYFGPGTRLTVT.

The chain carries TRBV9 and TRBJ2-1; TRBD2 matches 12 bases. Trimming cost V 4 bases and J 5 bases; bases outside gene matches: 7. Germline V CDR1 and CDR2: SGDLS, YYNGEE. There are 16 residues in the CDR3. For the CDR3, the DNA is TGTGCCAGCAGCCCCCGACTAGCGGGGGTTAACAATGAGCAGTTCTTC. Translation: CASSPRLAGVNNEQFF. The variable domain in full, completed from reference TRBV9 and TRBJ2-1, reads DSGVTQTPKHLITATGQRVTLRCSPRSGDLSVYWYQQSLDQGLQFLIQYYNGEERAKGNILERFSAQQFPDLHSELNLSSLELGDSALYFCASSPRLAGVNNEQFFGPGTRLTVL.

The chain couples TRBV11-2 to TRBJ1-1; 9 bases map to TRBD1. Germline V gives CDR1 SGHAT, CDR2 FQNNGV. There are 17 residues in the CDR3. V lost 0 bases and J lost 2; bases outside the gene matches: 7. The CDR3 reads CASSLDPGQGRNTEAFF. CDR3 coding DNA: TGTGCCAGCAGCTTAGACCCGGGACAGGGTAGAAACACTGAAGCTTTCTTT. Full variable domain (outside the CDR3, taken from reference TRBV11-2 and TRBJ1-1): EAGVAQSPRYKIIEKRQSVAFWCNPISGHATLYWYQQILGQGPKLLIQFQNNGVVDDSQLPKDRFSAERLKGVDSTLKIQPAKLEDSAVYLCASSLDPGQGRNTEAFFGQGTRLTVV.

The V gene is TRBV5-1, the J gene TRBJ2-5, with D perhaps matching TRBD2 (6 bases). V was trimmed by 4 bases and J by 5 bases, leaving 15 bases between them. CDR1 is SGHRS, CDR2 YFSETQ, per germline. The CDR3 runs 14 residues. The CDR3 is CASSLGTRGETQYF. The CDR3 coding sequence is TGCGCCAGCAGCCTCGGGACCCGGGGGGAGACCCAGTACTTC.

The chain combines TRBV7-2 with TRBJ1-6, with 7 bases lining up with TRBD1. Germline V gene sequence: CDR1 SGHTA, CDR2 FQGNSA. This CDR3 comprises 14 residues. The ends lost 5 bases at V and 7 bases at J; junction bases unmatched: 5. Written as DNA, the CDR3 is TGTGCCAGCAGCCGGGGGACAGTGAATTCACCCCTCCACTTT. Translating gives CASSRGTVNSPLHF.

This chain joins TRBV28 and TRBJ1-3; a weak D match, TRBD1 (5 bases). Germline V lookup: CDR1 MDHEN, CDR2 SYDVKM. This CDR3 contains 16 residues. The ends were cut back, 6 bases at V and 0 bases at J, with 15 bases in the middle. CDR3 residues: CASSHPDSRSGNTIYF. Here the CDR3 DNA reads TGTGCCAGCAGCCATCCTGACAGTCGCTCTGGAAACACCATATATTTT.

V usage is TRBV6-5 and J usage is TRBJ1-2, with D maybe TRBD1 (5 bases). From germline, CDR1 is MNHEY and CDR2 SVGAGI. This CDR3 is built from 14 residues. V dropped 5 bases and J dropped 6 bases, with 16 bases sitting between them. This CDR3 is CASSLEQESHGYTF. The CDR3 DNA follows: TGTGCCAGCAGTCTCGAACAGGAGAGCCATGGCTACACCTTC.

CDR3 in amino acids: CASSQGASSAETQYF. CDR3 nucleotide sequence: TGTGCCAGCAGCCAAGGGGCCTCTAGCGCAGAGACCCAGTACTTC. J is TRBJ2-5 and V is TRBV3-1 (or the pseudogene TRBV3-2); D is possibly TRBD2 (6 bases). Germline V gene data show CDR1 as LGHDT and CDR2 as YNNKEL (reference sequence). The CDR3 length is 15 residues. Trimming pared 1 base from V and 4 bases from J, leaving 13 bases between.

This sequence joins TRBV19 and TRBJ2-3; TRBD2 agrees at 8 bases. Germline V gives CDR1 LNHDA, CDR2 SQIVND (reference sequence). The V and J ends lost 5 bases and 4 bases, in that order; junction bases with no gene match: 5. This CDR3 region has 14 residues. The CDR3 nucleotides read TGTGCCAGTAGTCCCAGCGGGGGCGCAGATACGCAGTATTTT. The encoded protein is CASSPSGGADTQYF.

V usage is TRBV10-3 and J usage is TRBJ2-5; TRBD2 aligns across 12 bases. Germline values: CDR1 ENHRY, CDR2 SYGVKD. This CDR3 has 14 residues. V gave up 4 bases and J gave up 5 bases; unmatched junction bases: 2. The CDR3 DNA sequence: TGTGCCATCAGTGGGACTAGCGGGGTGGAGACCCAGTACTTC. Its translation is CAISGTSGVETQYF.

The chain joins TRBV11-3 to TRBJ2-1; 8 nucleotides line up with TRBD2. J lost 0 bases, V lost 1 base, and 2 bases had no gene match. In germline, CDR1 is SGHNT, CDR2 YENEEA. The CDR3 consists of 16 residues. CDR3 in amino acids: CASSLASGSSYNEQFF. As DNA, the CDR3 is TGTGCCAGCAGCTTAGCCAGCGGGAGCTCCTACAATGAGCAGTTCTTC.

A few counts support this clone. The V gene is TRBV27, the J gene TRBJ2-7; TRBD1 matches 10 bases. CDR3 length equals 15 residues. Germline values: CDR1 MNHEY, CDR2 SMNVEV (reference sequence). Trimming removed 5 bases from V and 2 bases from J; junction bases left unmatched: 6. The DNA of the CDR3 is TGTGCCAGCAGTCGTTGGACAGGGGGAACCTACGAGCAGTACTTC. It encodes CASSRWTGGTYEQYF.

V usage is TRBV5-1 and J usage is TRBJ1-1; 8 positions agree with TRBD1. The J segment lost 4 bases and the V segment lost 4 bases, leaving 6 bases of the junction unmatched. The CDR3 sequence is 14 residues long. Germline lookup yields CDR1 SGHRS and CDR2 YFSETQ. The CDR3 nucleotides read TGCGCCAGCAGCCCGACAGGGGCGGTCACTGAAGCTTTCTTT. Translating gives CASSPTGAVTEAFF.

The chain couples TRBV27 to TRBJ2-1, with a possible D match to TRBD2 (6 bases). The germline CDR1 and CDR2 sequences are MNHEY and SMNVEV (reference sequence). Trimming removed 3 bases at V and 5 bases at J, with 17 bases between. The CDR3 is 16 residues long. The CDR3 protein is CASSFSVSGTNNEQFF. DNA for the CDR3: TGTGCCAGCAGTTTTTCGGTTAGCGGTACGAACAATGAGCAGTTCTTC.

The chain joins TRBV28 to TRBJ2-7; 7 nucleotides agree with TRBD2. The V gene's germline CDR1 is MDHEN and CDR2 SYDVKM. Unmatched junction bases numbered 27, after V lost 6 bases and J lost 7 bases. The CDR3 is 19 amino acids. The CDR3 here is CASSPTVYVAGANWGEQYF. The CDR3 DNA sequence: TGTGCCAGCAGCCCCACCGTATACGTGGCGGGAGCGAACTGGGGGGAGCAGTACTTC.

The V and J genes are TRBV9 and TRBJ2-5; tentative D call: TRBD2 (6 bases). Germline V gene data show CDR1 as SGDLS and CDR2 as YYNGEE. The CDR3 is 14 residues long. Trimming took off 4 bases at V and 1 base at J, with 11 bases between the two ends. CDR3 sequence (DNA): TGTGCCAGCAGCCCTCGGGGGACCCAAGAGACCCAGTACTTC. This codes for CASSPRGTQETQYF.

The chain joins TRBV4-2 to TRBJ1-4; D is perhaps TRBD1 (6 bases). CDR1 LGHNA and CDR2 YNFKEQ come from the germline V gene. There are 16 residues in the CDR3. V lost 3 bases and J lost 6, with 17 bases in between. CDR3 DNA: TGTGCCAGCAGCCAGGGAACAGGGACGTCTGATGAAAAACTGTTTTTT. Its protein is CASSQGTGTSDEKLFF.

This clone occurred a few times. The DNA of the CDR3 is TGTGCCAGCAGCGTAGGCCGAGGGATCCAAGAGACCCAGTACTTC. Translation: CASSVGRGIQETQYF. J is TRBJ2-5 and V is TRBV9; perhaps TRBD2 as D (5 bases). V lost 0 bases and J 1 base, leaving 10 bases between the germline ends. The germline V gene has CDR1 SGDLS and CDR2 YYNGEE. CDR3 length: 15 residues. Combining the CDR3 with reference TRBV9 and TRBJ2-5 gives the whole variable domain DSGVTQTPKHLITATGQRVTLRCSPRSGDLSVYWYQQSLDQGLQFLIQYYNGEERAKGNILERFSAQQFPDLHSELNLSSLELGDSALYFCASSVGRGIQETQYFGPGTRLLVL.